This entry features one TCR beta chain sequence. CDR3 length equals 15 residues. V was pared by 2 bases and J by 2 bases, with 13 bases between. Germline lookup yields CDR1 SGHRS and CDR2 YFSETQ. Measured with immunoSEQ multiplex PCR; TCRdb has only the in-frame clones, and not every one. This sample has 110,000 to 150,000 clones; about 94% occur once, and the top ten carry over 1.5%. The data were obtained in a study of cytomegalovirus exposure and HLA in healthy donors. The receptor's source is a young man in good health and CMV-seropositive. The chain combines TRBV5-1 with TRBJ2-5; D is possibly TRBD2 (6 bases). Sequences were obtained from PBMCs. CDR3 coding DNA: TGCGCCAGCAGCTTAGTCGGCGGGGCTCAAGAGACCCAGTACTTC. This translates into CASSLVGGAQETQYF. Using reference TRBV5-1 and TRBJ2-5 for the parts outside the CDR3, the full variable domain is KAGVTQTPRYLIKTRGQQVTLSCSPISGHRSVSWYQQTPGQGLQFLFEYFSETQRNKGNFPGRFSGRQFSNSRSEMNVSTLELGDSALYLCASSLVGGAQETQYFGPGTRLLVL.